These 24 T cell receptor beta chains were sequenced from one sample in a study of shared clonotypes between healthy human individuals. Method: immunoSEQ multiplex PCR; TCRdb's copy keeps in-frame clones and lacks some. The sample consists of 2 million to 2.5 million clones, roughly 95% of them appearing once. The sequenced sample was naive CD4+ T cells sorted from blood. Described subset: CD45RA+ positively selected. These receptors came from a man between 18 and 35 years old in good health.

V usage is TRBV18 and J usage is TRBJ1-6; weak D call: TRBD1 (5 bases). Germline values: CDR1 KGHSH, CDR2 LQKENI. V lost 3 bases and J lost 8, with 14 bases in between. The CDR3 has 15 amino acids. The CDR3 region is CASSPRPVGDSPLHF. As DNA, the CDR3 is TGTGCCAGCTCACCGCGCCCAGTAGGGGATTCACCCCTCCACTTT.

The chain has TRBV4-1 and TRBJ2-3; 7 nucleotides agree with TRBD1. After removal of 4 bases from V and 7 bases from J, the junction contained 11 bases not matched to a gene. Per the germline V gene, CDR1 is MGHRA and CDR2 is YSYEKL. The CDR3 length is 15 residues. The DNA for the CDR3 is TGCGCCAGCAGCCTGGGACAGATTTACTCAAATACGCAGTATTTT. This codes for CASSLGQIYSNTQYF.

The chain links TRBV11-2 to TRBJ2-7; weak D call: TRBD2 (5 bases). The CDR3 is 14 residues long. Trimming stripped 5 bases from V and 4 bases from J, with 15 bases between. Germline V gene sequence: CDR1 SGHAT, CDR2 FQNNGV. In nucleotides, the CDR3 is TGTGCCAGCAGCCCAGGACTGATACTTTACGAGCAGTACTTC. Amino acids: CASSPGLILYEQYF.

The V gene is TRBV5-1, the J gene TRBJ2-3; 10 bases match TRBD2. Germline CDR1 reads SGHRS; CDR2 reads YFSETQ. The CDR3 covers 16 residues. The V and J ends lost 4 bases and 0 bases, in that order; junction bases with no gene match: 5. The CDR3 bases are TGCGCCAGCAGCCAACAGACTAGCGGGAGCACAGATACGCAGTATTTT. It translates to CASSQQTSGSTDTQYF.

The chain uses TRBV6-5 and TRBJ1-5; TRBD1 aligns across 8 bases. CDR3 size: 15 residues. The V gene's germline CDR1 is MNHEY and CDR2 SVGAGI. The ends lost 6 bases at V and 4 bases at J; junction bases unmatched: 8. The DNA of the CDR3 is TGTGCCAGCAGCCTCGGGACAGGCTCTAATCAGCCCCAGCATTTT. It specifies CASSLGTGSNQPQHF.

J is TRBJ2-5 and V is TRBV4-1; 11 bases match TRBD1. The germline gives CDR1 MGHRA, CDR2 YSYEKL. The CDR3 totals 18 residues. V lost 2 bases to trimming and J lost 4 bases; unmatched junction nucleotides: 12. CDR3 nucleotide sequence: TGCGCCAGCAGCCAAAGGTCCCCCGGACAGGGGGCCGCAGAGACCCAGTACTTC. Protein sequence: CASSQRSPGQGAAETQYF.

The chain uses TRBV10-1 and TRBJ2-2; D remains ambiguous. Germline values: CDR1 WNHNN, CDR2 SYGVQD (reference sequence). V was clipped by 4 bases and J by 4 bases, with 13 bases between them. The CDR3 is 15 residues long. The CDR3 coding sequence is TGCGCCAGCAGTGCCCGTGGGTTTAGCACCGGGGAGCTGTTTTTT. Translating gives CASSARGFSTGELFF.

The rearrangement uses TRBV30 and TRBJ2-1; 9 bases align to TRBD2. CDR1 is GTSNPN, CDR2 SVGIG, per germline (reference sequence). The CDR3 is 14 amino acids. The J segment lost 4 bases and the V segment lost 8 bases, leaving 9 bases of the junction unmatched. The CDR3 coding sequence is TGTGCCAAGGCTGGACTAGCGACTTACAATGAGCAGTTCTTC. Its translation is CAKAGLATYNEQFF.

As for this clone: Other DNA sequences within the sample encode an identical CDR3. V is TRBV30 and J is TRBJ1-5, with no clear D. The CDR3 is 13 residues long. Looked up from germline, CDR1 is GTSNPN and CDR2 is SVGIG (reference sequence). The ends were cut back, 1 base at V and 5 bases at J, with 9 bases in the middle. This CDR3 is CAWSEGRDQPQHF. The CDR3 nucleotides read TGTGCCTGGAGTGAAGGAAGAGATCAGCCCCAGCATTTT.

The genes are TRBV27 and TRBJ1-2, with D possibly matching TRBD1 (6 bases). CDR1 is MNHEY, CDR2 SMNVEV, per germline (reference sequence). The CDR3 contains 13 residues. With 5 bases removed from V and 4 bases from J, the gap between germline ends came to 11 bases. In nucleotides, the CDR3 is TGTGCCAGCAGTGTACAGGGAGGCTATGGCTACACCTTC. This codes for CASSVQGGYGYTF.

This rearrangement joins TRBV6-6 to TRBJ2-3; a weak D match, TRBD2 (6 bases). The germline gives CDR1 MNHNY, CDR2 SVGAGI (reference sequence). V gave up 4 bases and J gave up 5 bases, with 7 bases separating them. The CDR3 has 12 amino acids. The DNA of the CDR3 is TGTGCCAGCAGTTGGGGACTAGATACGCAGTATTTT. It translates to CASSWGLDTQYF.

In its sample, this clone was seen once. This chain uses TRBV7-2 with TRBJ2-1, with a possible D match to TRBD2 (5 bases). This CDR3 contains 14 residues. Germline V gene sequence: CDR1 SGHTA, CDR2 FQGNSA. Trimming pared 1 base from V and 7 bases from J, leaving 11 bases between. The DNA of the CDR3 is TGTGCCAGCAGCTTAGAGTCAGGAGGAAATGAGCAGTTCTTC. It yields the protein CASSLESGGNEQFF.

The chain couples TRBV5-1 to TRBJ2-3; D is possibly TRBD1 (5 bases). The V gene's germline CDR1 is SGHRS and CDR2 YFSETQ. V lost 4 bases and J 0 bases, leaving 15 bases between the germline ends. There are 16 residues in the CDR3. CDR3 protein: CASSRPTGSSTDTQYF. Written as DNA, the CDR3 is TGCGCCAGCAGCCGCCCCACAGGTTCAAGCACAGATACGCAGTATTTT.

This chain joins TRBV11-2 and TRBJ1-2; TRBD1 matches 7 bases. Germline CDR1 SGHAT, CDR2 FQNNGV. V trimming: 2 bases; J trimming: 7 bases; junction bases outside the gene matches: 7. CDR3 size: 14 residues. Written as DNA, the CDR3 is TGTGCCAGCAGCTTACAAATTAGGGGGCCTGGCTACACCTTC. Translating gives CASSLQIRGPGYTF.

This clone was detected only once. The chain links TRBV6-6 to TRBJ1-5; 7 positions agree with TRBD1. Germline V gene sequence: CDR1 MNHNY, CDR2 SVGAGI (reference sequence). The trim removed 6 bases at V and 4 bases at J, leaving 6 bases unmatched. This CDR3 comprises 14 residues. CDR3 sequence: CASRIQQGNQPQHF. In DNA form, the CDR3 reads TGTGCCAGCAGGATTCAACAGGGGAATCAGCCCCAGCATTTT.

CDR3 loop: CASSYSWNSGANVLTF. The CDR3 DNA follows: TGTGCCAGCAGTTACTCATGGAACTCTGGGGCCAACGTCCTGACTTTC. This chain connects TRBV6-5 to TRBJ2-6; no clear D. V was trimmed by 0 bases and J by 0 bases, leaving 6 bases between them. This CDR3 contains 16 residues. Germline CDR1 and CDR2: MNHEY and SVGAGI.

CDR3 DNA: TGTGCCAGCTCCCTTCCGGCGAGGGGGAACACCGGGGAGCTGTTTTTT. Translating gives CASSLPARGNTGELFF. V and J are TRBV18 and TRBJ2-2; tentatively, D is TRBD1 or TRBD2 (5 bases each). In germline, CDR1 is KGHSH, CDR2 LQKENI. V was pared by 6 bases and J by 1 base, with 15 bases between. CDR3 size: 16 residues.

CDR3 in amino acids: CASAGTGPVMNTEAFF. The CDR3 nucleotides read TGTGCCAGCGCCGGGACAGGGCCCGTTATGAACACTGAAGCTTTCTTT. The chain joins TRBV28 to TRBJ1-1; 9 bases align to TRBD1. V lost 8 bases, J lost 0 bases, and 10 bases stayed unmatched. CDR1 is MDHEN, CDR2 SYDVKM, per germline. This CDR3 is 16 amino acids long. The full variable domain, its missing parts supplied by reference TRBV28 and TRBJ1-1, is DVKVTQSSRYLVKRTGEKVFLECVQDMDHENMFWYRQDPGLGLRLIYFSYDVKMKEKGDIPEGYSVSREKKERFSLILESASTNQTSMYLCASAGTGPVMNTEAFFGQGTRLTVV.

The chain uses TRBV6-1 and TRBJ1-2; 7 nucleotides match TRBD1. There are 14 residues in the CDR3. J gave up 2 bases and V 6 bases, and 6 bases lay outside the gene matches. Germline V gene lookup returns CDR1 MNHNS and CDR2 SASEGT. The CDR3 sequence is CASRFLTGNYGYTF. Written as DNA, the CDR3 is TGTGCCAGCAGATTCCTGACAGGGAACTATGGCTACACCTTC.

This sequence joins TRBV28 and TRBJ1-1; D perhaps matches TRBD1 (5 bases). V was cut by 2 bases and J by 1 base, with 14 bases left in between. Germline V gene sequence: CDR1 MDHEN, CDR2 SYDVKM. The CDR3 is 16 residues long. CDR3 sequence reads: CASSLMGTLRNTEAFF. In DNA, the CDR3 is TGTGCCAGCAGTTTAATGGGGACCCTAAGGAACACTGAAGCTTTCTTT.

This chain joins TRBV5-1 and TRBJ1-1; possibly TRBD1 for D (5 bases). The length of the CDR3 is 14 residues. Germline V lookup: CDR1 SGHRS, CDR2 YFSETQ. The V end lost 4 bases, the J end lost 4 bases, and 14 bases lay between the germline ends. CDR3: CASSQQGLGTEAFF. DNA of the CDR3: TGCGCCAGCAGCCAGCAGGGTTTGGGCACTGAAGCTTTCTTT.

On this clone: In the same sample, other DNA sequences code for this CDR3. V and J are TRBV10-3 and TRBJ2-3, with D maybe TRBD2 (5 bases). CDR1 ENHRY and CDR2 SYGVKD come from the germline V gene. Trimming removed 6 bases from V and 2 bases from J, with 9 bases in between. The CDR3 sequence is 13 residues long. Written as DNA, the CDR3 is TGTGCCATCAGAGAGGGCGCCACAGATACGCAGTATTTT. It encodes CAIREGATDTQYF.

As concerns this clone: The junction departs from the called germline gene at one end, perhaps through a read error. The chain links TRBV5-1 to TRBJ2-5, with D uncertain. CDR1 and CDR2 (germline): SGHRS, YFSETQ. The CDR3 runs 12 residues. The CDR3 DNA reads TGCGCCAGCAGCTTGGCCACCGACTCCTGGCACTTC. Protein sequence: CASSLATDSWHF.

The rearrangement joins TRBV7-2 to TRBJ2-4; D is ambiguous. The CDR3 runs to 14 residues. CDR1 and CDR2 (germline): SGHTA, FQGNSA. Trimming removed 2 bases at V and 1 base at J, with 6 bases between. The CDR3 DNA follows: TGTGCCAGCAGCTTATCAGTTGCCAAAAACATTCAGTACTTC. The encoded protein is CASSLSVAKNIQYF. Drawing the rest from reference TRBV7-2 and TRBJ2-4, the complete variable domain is GAGVSQSPSNKVTEKGKDVELRCDPISGHTALYWYRQSLGQGLEFLIYFQGNSAPDKSGLPSDRFSAERTGGSVSTLTIQRTQQEDSAVYLCASSLSVAKNIQYFGAGTRLSVL.